This is a list of T cell receptor beta chains from one sample in a study of shared clonotypes between healthy human individuals. Here immunoSEQ multiplex PCR was the method, and the copy in TCRdb shows in-frame clones only, minus some. This table holds about 2 million clones, about 95% found once. The source material was naive CD8+ T cells sorted from blood. These TCRs come from a man between 18 and 35 years old in good health. CDR3s include the opening cysteine and the closing phenylalanine or tryptophan. A D gene is named only where the DNA matches it firmly. Clone size is stated in some rows and not others, as once, few, many or a class when expanded.

v_call: TRBV6-5; clone_size: -; j_call: TRBJ1-5; d_call: -; cdr3_nt: TGTGCCAGCAGTTACTCCCGGGAGTACAATCAGCCCCAGCATTTT; cdr3_aa: CASSYSREYNQPQHF
v_call: TRBV7-2; clone_size: -; j_call: TRBJ2-5; d_call: -; cdr3_nt: TGTGCCAGCAGCTTAGCGCACCAGCGGACGGGAGAGACCCAGTACTTC; cdr3_aa: CASSLAHQRTGETQYF
v_call: TRBV11-2; clone_size: once; j_call: TRBJ2-2; d_call: -; cdr3_nt: TGTGCCAGCAGGGGGTCGGGCGGGGAGCTGTTTTTT; cdr3_aa: CASRGSGGELFF
v_call: TRBV2; clone_size: -; j_call: TRBJ2-7; d_call: -; cdr3_nt: TGTGCCAGCGTCCACGATGGTTCCGTTGCCTACGAGCAGTACTTC; cdr3_aa: CASVHDGSVAYEQYF
v_call: TRBV7-6; clone_size: -; j_call: TRBJ2-7; d_call: -; cdr3_nt: TGTGCCAGCAGCTCGAGGACAGCCCCTTCCTACGAGCAGTACTTC; cdr3_aa: CASSSRTAPSYEQYF
v_call: TRBV7-8; clone_size: few; j_call: TRBJ1-6; d_call: TRBD1; cdr3_nt: TGTGCCAGCAGCCGCTCGGGGGACAGTAATTCACCCCTCCACTTT; cdr3_aa: CASSRSGDSNSPLHF
v_call: TRBV10-3; clone_size: -; j_call: TRBJ2-5; d_call: -; cdr3_nt: TGTGCCATCAGTGACTTTAATAGGCAGAGGGAGACCCAGTACTTC; cdr3_aa: CAISDFNRQRETQYF
v_call: TRBV7-9; clone_size: -; j_call: TRBJ2-3; d_call: TRBD2; cdr3_nt: TGTGCCAGCAGCTTAGCGGGACTAGCAGATACGCAGTATTTT; cdr3_aa: CASSLAGLADTQYF
v_call: TRBV28; clone_size: -; j_call: TRBJ2-7; d_call: -; cdr3_nt: TGTGCCAGCAGTAGCCGGGACCTTCATCGGGATGAGCAGTACTTC; cdr3_aa: CASSSRDLHRDEQYF
v_call: TRBV4-2; clone_size: -; j_call: TRBJ2-7; d_call: TRBD2; cdr3_nt: TGTGCCAGCAGCCAAGGACTAGCGGGGGAGCCGAGGAGCTCCTACGAGCAGTACTTC; cdr3_aa: CASSQGLAGEPRSSYEQYF